This TCR beta chain was sequenced in a study of cytomegalovirus exposure and HLA in healthy donors. Germline loops: CDR1 SEHNR, CDR2 FQNEAQ (reference sequence). The CDR3 is made up of 11 amino acids. Concerning this clone itself: At one end, the junction sequence differs from germline, possibly due to a read error.

PCR primers comprised 60 Vbeta and 13 Jbeta primers. Generated by immunoSEQ multiplex PCR, the TCRdb table keeps only in-frame clones and is missing some. The sample carries 110,000 or so clones, about three quarters recorded once. The sequenced sample consisted of PBMCs. The V and J genes are TRBV7-9 and TRBJ2-5, with a possible D match to TRBD1 (5 bases). The source of this sequence is a female donor in good health and CMV-seronegative. DNA for the CDR3: TGTTCCAGCGTAGGGGAAGAGACCCAGTACTTC. Translated: CSSVGEETQYF.